The 3 T cell receptor beta chains in this list originate from one sample, sequenced in a study of blood T cell repertoires in COVID-19. Produced via immunoSEQ multiplex PCR; TCRdb's table is partial and in-frame only. Here the sample spans about 150,000 clones, more than 80% being singletons. Sample: peripheral blood. The receptors originated from a man aged 18 to 29 with COVID-19, enrolled during active disease.

The chain uses TRBV7-9 and TRBJ2-7, with 10 bases fitting TRBD2. The V and J ends lost 1 base and 0 bases, in that order; junction bases with no gene match: 6. The CDR3 sequence is 17 residues long. The germline V gene has CDR1 SEHNR and CDR2 FQNEAQ (reference sequence). CDR3 DNA sequence: TGTGCCAGCAGCTTAGGGCGGCCTAGCGGGAGCTCCTACGAGCAGTACTTC. This codes for CASSLGRPSGSSYEQYF.

Comments on this clone: This CDR3 is also generated by other DNA sequences in the sample. This chain links TRBV18 with TRBJ2-7; TRBD1 agrees at 12 bases. After removal of 3 bases from V and 4 bases from J, the junction contained 1 base not matched to a gene. This CDR3 spans 14 amino acids. Germline assignment: CDR1 KGHSH and CDR2 LQKENI. Here the CDR3 reads CASSPGQGAYEQYF. The CDR3 DNA reads TGTGCCAGCTCACCGGGACAGGGGGCTTACGAGCAGTACTTC.

V is TRBV5-6 and J is TRBJ1-1; 9 nucleotides line up with TRBD1. The V and J ends lost 4 bases and 3 bases, in that order; junction bases with no gene match: 10. This CDR3 is built from 16 residues. CDR1 is SGHDT and CDR2 is YYEEEE in the germline V gene. Here the CDR3 reads CASSETGGAPDTEAFF. The CDR3 DNA reads as TGTGCCAGCAGCGAGACAGGGGGTGCACCCGACACTGAAGCTTTCTTT.